These 11 T cell receptor beta chains originate from one sample sequenced in a study of blood T cell repertoires in COVID-19. Generated by immunoSEQ multiplex PCR, the TCRdb table keeps only in-frame clones and is missing some. The table has about 280,000 clones, around 89% seen once. Sequenced sample: peripheral blood. These receptors all come from a man aged 40-55 years with acute or convalescent COVID-19.

This sequence joins TRBV10-3 and TRBJ1-2, with 10 positions matching TRBD1. J gave up 8 bases and V 4 bases, and 10 bases lay outside the gene matches. The CDR3 spans 15 residues. CDR1 is ENHRY and CDR2 is SYGVKD in the germline V gene. The chain's CDR3 is CAISASDRGLRGYTF. CDR3 bases: TGTGCCATCAGTGCGTCCGACAGGGGGCTAAGGGGCTACACCTTC.

V is TRBV11-2 and J is TRBJ2-1; 8 positions match TRBD2. From germline, CDR1 is SGHAT and CDR2 FQNNGV. CDR3 length equals 14 residues. V gave up 0 bases and J gave up 9 bases; unmatched junction bases: 4. CDR3: CASSLDGLAREQFF. CDR3 sequence (DNA): TGTGCCAGCAGCTTAGATGGACTAGCCCGTGAGCAGTTCTTC. Variable domain in full (rest from reference TRBV11-2 and TRBJ2-1): EAGVAQSPRYKIIEKRQSVAFWCNPISGHATLYWYQQILGQGPKLLIQFQNNGVVDDSQLPKDRFSAERLKGVDSTLKIQPAKLEDSAVYLCASSLDGLAREQFFGPGTRLTVL.

The rearrangement joins TRBV20-1 to TRBJ1-1, with 8 bases matching TRBD1. This CDR3 is 13 amino acids long. The germline V gene encodes CDR1 DFQATT and CDR2 SNEGSKA (reference sequence). V was pared by 3 bases and J by 5 bases, with 5 bases of the junction left unmatched. CDR3 DNA: TGCAGTGCTAGTTCAGGGGGCGTAACTGAAGCTTTCTTT. It translates to CSASSGGVTEAFF.

This clone was counted a few times. The sample holds other DNA sequences that translate to the same CDR3. This chain uses TRBV3-1 (or the pseudogene TRBV3-2) with TRBJ1-3, with D tentatively TRBD1 (5 bases). The germline gives CDR1 LGHDT, CDR2 YNNKEL (reference sequence). The ends were cut back, 2 bases at V and 1 base at J, with 6 bases in the middle. The CDR3 is made up of 14 amino acids. CDR3: CASSQRGSGNTIYF. CDR3 sequence (DNA): TGTGCCAGCAGCCAAAGGGGTTCTGGAAACACCATATATTTT.

This chain connects TRBV7-8 to TRBJ1-6; TRBD1 aligns across 7 bases. The junction had 4 bases not matched to a gene; V was cut back by 1 base and J by 7 bases. The length of the CDR3 is 15 residues. CDR1 is SGHVS and CDR2 is FQNEAQ in the germline V gene. The CDR3 DNA reads TGTGCCAGCAGCTTAGGGACAGGCTTAAATTCACCCCTCCACTTT. Protein: CASSLGTGLNSPLHF.

V usage is TRBV4-2 and J usage is TRBJ2-7; 10 bases line up with TRBD2. This CDR3 spans 17 amino acids. In germline, CDR1 is LGHNA, CDR2 YNFKEQ. Losses at the gene ends were 1 base for V and 3 bases for J; bases not matched to a gene: 9. CDR3 DNA sequence: TGTGCCAGCAGCCAAGTCGGTAGCGGGGGGATTTTCTACGAGCAGTACTTC. Translating it yields CASSQVGSGGIFYEQYF.

This rearrangement joins TRBV7-2 to TRBJ1-4, with TRBD1 matching 9 bases. V was pared by 4 bases and J by 7 bases, with 4 bases of the junction left unmatched. CDR1 and CDR2 from the germline V gene are SGHTA and FQGNSA. The CDR3 sequence is 14 residues long. The CDR3 sequence: CASSSGQGGEKLFF. CDR3 DNA sequence: TGTGCCAGCAGCTCGGGACAGGGCGGTGAAAAACTGTTTTTT.

The V and J genes are TRBV5-1 and TRBJ1-2; D possibly corresponds to TRBD1 (5 bases). CDR1 and CDR2 from the germline V gene are SGHRS and YFSETQ. This CDR3 is 14 amino acids long. The ends were cut back, 3 bases at V and 3 bases at J, with 12 bases in the middle. CDR3 sequence (DNA): TGCGCCAGCAGCTCCCTCGGGACTGACTATGGCTACACCTTC. It specifies CASSSLGTDYGYTF.

V usage is TRBV27 and J usage is TRBJ2-5; 10 bases agree with TRBD1. V was clipped by 8 bases and J by 5 bases; unmatched bases: 14. Germline CDR1 MNHEY, CDR2 SMNVEV (reference sequence). CDR3 size: 16 residues. This CDR3 reads CASRQARTGGRETQYF. In DNA, the CDR3 is TGTGCCAGCCGACAGGCCCGGACAGGGGGTCGGGAGACCCAGTACTTC.

The genes are TRBV4-1 and TRBJ1-1, with 9 positions matching TRBD1. Unmatched junction bases numbered 8, after V lost 3 bases and J lost 6 bases. Germline CDR1 is MGHRA and CDR2 is YSYEKL. The CDR3 length is 15 residues. The CDR3 here is CASSHSGTGRAEAFF. The CDR3 nucleotides are TGCGCCAGCAGCCACTCAGGGACAGGGAGGGCTGAAGCTTTCTTT.

The V gene is TRBV5-4, the J gene TRBJ1-1; D not certain. The CDR3 has 13 amino acids. Germline values: CDR1 SGHNT, CDR2 YYREEE (reference sequence). V shed 0 bases and J shed 1 base, with 4 bases lying between them. The CDR3 nucleotides read TGTGCCAGCAGCTTGGATCAGAACACTGAAGCTTTCTTT. Its protein product is CASSLDQNTEAFF.